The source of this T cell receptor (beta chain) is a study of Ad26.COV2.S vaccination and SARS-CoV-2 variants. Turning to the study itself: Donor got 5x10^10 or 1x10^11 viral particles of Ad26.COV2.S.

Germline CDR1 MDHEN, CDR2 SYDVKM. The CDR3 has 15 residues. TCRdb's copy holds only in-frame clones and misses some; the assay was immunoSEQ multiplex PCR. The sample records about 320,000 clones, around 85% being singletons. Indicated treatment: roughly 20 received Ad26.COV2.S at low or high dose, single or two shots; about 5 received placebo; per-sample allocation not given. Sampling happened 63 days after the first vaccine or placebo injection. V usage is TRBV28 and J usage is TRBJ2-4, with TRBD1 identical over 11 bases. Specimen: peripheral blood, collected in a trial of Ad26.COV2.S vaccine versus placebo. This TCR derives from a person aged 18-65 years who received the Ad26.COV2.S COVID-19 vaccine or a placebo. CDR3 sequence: CETPGQGGFLDIQYF. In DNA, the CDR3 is TGTGAGACGCCGGGACAGGGGGGCTTCCTTGACATTCAGTACTTC.